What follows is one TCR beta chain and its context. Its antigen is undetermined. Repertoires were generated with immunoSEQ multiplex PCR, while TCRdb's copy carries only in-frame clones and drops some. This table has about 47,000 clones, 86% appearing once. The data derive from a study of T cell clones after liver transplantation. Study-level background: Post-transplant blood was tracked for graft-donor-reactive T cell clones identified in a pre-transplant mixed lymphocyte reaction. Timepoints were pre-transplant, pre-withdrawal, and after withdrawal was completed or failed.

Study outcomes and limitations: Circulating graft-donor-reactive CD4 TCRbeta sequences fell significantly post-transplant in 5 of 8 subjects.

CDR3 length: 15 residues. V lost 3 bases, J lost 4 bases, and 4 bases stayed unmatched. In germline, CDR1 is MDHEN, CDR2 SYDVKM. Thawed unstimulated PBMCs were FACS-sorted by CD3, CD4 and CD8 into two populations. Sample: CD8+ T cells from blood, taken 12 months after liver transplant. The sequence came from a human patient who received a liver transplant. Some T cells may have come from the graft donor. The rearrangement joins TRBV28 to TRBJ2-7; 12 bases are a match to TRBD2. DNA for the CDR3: TGTGCCAGCAGTTTGGCACTAGCGGGAGGATACGAGCAGTACTTC. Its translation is CASSLALAGGYEQYF.